The 6 T cell receptor beta chains given below trace back to one sample, sequenced in a study of Graves' ophthalmopathy and Graves' hyperthyroidism. Amplifying from RNA transcripts, the study obtained TCR beta CDR3 regions. First-round RT-PCR with HTBI primers preceded a second-round multiplex PCR. TCRdb reprocessed the multiplex PCR reads with MiXCR, giving one entry per CDR3 protein. The data hold more than 1,000,000 distinct CDR3 sequences, with 36% observed a single time. Sequencing was done on a sample of peripheral blood or thyroid tissue (not recorded which). All receptors come from an adult man with Graves' hyperthyroidism.

The chain couples TRBV5-1 to TRBJ2-7, with 9 bases matching TRBD1. The germline V gene encodes CDR1 SGHRS and CDR2 YFSETQ. CDR3 length equals 17 residues. V was pared by 4 bases and J by 0 bases, with 11 bases of the junction left unmatched. For the CDR3, the DNA is TGCGCCAGCAGCCCCGGGACAGGGTCTTATAGCTCCTACGAGCAGTACTTC. The encoded protein is CASSPGTGSYSSYEQYF.

The chain has TRBV7-8 and TRBJ2-7; D may be TRBD1 or TRBD2 (5 bases each). Germline V CDR1 and CDR2: SGHVS, FQNEAQ. The V and J ends lost 5 bases and 2 bases respectively, with 16 bases between them. The CDR3 sequence is 15 residues long. DNA for the CDR3: TGTGCCAGCAGCGTGGAACTGGGACCTACCTACGAGCAGTACTTC. Protein sequence: CASSVELGPTYEQYF.

This clonotype was picked up many times. The chain joins TRBV7-9 to TRBJ2-6; no clear D gene. Per the germline V gene, CDR1 is SEHNR and CDR2 is FQNEAQ (reference sequence). The germline V and J ends were trimmed by 4 bases and 0 bases, with 10 bases remaining between them. This CDR3 has 16 residues. CDR3 sequence reads: CASSSNRDSGANVLTF. The CDR3, as DNA: TGTGCCAGCAGCTCCAATAGGGACTCTGGGGCCAACGTCCTGACTTTC.

A note on this clonotype: Compared with germline, one end of the junction differs, possibly owing to a read error. The chain uses TRBV5-5 and TRBJ2-7; possibly TRBD1 for D (6 bases). CDR3 length: 14 residues. Per the germline V gene, CDR1 is SGHKS and CDR2 is YYEKEE (reference sequence). This CDR3 reads CASSPGTRSYGQYF. CDR3 sequence (DNA): TGTGCCAGCAGCCCAGGGACAAGATCCTACGGGCAGTACTTC.

V usage is TRBV7-6 and J usage is TRBJ1-4, with TRBD1 matching over 8 bases. The CDR3 spans 15 residues. Germline values: CDR1 SGHVS, CDR2 FNYEAQ. V lost 5 bases and J lost 8; bases outside the gene matches: 10. In DNA, the CDR3 is TGTGCCAGCAGCCCCATAGGGACAGGACGAGAAAAACTGTTTTTT. This gives the protein CASSPIGTGREKLFF.

The chain employs TRBV5-6 and TRBJ2-7, with 8 bases matching TRBD2. V was pared by 4 bases and J by 2 bases, with 11 bases of the junction left unmatched. This CDR3 comprises 16 residues. The V gene's germline CDR1 is SGHDT and CDR2 YYEEEE. The CDR3 DNA is TGTGCCAGCAGCCAAAATTCCGGGACTAGAGCCTACGAGCAGTACTTC. This encodes CASSQNSGTRAYEQYF.